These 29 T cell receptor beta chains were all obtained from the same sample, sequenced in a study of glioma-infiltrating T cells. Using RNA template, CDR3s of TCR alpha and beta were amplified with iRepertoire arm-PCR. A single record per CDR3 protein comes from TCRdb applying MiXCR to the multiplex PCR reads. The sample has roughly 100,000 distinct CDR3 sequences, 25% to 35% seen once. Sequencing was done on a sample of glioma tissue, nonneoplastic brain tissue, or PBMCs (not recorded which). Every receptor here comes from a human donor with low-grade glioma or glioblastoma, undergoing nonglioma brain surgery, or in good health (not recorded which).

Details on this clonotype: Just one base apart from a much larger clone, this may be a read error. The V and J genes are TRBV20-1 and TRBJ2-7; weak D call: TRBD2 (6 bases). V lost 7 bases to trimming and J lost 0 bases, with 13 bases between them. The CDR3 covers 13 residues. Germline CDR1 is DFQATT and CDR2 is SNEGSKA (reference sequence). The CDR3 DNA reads TGCAGTGATGGGGGGTGGGGCTCCTACGAGCAGTACTTC. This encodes CSDGGWGSYEQYF.

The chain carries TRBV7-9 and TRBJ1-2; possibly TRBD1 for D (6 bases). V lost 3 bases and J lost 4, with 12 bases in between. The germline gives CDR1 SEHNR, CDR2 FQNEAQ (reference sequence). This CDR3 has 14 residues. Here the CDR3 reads CASSLSQGSYGYTF. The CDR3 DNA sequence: TGTGCCAGCAGCTTGAGTCAGGGGAGCTATGGCTACACCTTC.

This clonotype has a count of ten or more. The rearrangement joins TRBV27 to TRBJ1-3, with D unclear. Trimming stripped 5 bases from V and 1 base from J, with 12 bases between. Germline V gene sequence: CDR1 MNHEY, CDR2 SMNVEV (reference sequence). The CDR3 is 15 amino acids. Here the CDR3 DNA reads TGTGCCAGCAGTCGATGGGGTTCGTCTGGAAACACCATATATTTT. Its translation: CASSRWGSSGNTIYF.

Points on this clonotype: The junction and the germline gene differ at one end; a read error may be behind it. CDR3 residues: CASRIEPSGSTIYF. The CDR3 DNA reads as TGTGCCAGCAGGATTGAGCCCTCTGGAAGCACCATATATTTT. The chain links TRBV6-1 to TRBJ1-3, with D unresolved. The CDR3 runs 14 residues. Germline V lookup: CDR1 MNHNS, CDR2 SASEGT.

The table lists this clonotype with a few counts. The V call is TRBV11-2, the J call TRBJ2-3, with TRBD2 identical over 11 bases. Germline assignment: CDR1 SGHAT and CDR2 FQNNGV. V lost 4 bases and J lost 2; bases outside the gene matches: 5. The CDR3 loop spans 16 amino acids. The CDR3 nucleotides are TGTGCCAGCAGCTCACTAGCGGGGGCCCCCACAGATACGCAGTATTTT. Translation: CASSSLAGAPTDTQYF.

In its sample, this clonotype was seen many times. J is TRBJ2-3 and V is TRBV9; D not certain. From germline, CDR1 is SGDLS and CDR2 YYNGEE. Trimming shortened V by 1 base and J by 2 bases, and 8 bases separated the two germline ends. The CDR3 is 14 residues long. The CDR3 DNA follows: TGTGCCAGCAGCGTATTATTCTCCACAGATACGCAGTATTTT. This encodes CASSVLFSTDTQYF. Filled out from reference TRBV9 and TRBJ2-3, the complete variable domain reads DSGVTQTPKHLITATGQRVTLRCSPRSGDLSVYWYQQSLDQGLQFLIQYYNGEERAKGNILERFSAQQFPDLHSELNLSSLELGDSALYFCASSVLFSTDTQYFGPGTRLTVL.

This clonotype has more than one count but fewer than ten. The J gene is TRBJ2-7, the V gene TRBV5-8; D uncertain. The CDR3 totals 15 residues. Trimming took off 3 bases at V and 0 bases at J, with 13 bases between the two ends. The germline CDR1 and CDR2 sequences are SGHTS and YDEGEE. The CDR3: CASSSSQTSSYEQYF. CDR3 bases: TGTGCCAGCAGCTCATCACAGACGAGCTCCTACGAGCAGTACTTC.

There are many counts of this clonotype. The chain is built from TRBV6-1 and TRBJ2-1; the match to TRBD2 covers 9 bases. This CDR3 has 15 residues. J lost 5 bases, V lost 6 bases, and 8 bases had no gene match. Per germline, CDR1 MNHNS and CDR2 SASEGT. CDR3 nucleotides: TGTGCCAGCAGATTTAGCGGGGGTGAAAACAATGAGCAGTTCTTC. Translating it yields CASRFSGGENNEQFF.

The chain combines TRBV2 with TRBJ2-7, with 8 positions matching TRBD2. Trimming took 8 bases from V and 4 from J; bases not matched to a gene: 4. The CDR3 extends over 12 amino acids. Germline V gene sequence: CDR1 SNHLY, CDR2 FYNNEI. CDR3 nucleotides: TGTGCCAGCTCCAGCGGGGGATACGAGCAGTACTTC. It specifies CASSSGGYEQYF.

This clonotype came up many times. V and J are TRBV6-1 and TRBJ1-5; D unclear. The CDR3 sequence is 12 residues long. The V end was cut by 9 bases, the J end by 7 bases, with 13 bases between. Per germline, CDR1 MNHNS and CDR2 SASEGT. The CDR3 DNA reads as TGTGCCAGTAAAGAAGGGTGGCAGCCCCAGCATTTT. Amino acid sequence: CASKEGWQPQHF.

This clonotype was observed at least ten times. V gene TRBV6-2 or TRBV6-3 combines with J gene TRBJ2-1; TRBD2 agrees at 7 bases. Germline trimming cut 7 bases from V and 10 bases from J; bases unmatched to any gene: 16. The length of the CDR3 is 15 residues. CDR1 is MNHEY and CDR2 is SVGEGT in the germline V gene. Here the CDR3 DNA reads TGTGCCAGCACCCTAGGTGGCGGGGGTGTAGGGGAGCAGTTCTTC. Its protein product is CASTLGGGGVGEQFF.

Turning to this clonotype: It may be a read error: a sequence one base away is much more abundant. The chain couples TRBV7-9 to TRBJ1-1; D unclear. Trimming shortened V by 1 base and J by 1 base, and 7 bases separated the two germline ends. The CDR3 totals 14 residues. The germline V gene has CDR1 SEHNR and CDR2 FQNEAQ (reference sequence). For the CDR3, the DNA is TGTGCCAGCAGCTTAGGACGCAAGAACACTGAAGCTTTCTTT. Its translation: CASSLGRKNTEAFF.

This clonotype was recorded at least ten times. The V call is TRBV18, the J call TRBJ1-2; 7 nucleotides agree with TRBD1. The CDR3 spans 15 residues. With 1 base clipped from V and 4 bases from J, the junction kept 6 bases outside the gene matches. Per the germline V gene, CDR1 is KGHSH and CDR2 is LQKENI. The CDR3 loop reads CASSPRETGLYGYTF. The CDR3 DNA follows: TGTGCCAGCTCACCACGAGAGACAGGGCTCTATGGCTACACCTTC.

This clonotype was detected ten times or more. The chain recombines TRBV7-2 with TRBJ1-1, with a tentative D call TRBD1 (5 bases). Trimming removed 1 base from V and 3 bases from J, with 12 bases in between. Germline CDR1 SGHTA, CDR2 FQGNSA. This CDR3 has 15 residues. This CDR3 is CASSLGGDGDTEAFF. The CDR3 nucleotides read TGTGCCAGCAGCTTAGGGGGGGATGGGGACACTGAAGCTTTCTTT.

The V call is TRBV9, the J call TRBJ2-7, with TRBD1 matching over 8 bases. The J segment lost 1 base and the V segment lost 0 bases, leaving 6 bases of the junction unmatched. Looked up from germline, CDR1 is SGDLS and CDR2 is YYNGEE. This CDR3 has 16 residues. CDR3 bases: TGTGCCAGCAGCGTAGCTGACACAGGGGGTTCCTACGAGCAGTACTTC. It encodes CASSVADTGGSYEQYF.

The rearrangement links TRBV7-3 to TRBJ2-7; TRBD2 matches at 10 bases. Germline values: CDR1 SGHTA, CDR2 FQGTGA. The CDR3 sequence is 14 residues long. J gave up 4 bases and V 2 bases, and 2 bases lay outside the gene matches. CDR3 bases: TGTGCCAGCAGCTTATTAGCGGGGGGTTACGAGCAGTACTTC. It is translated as CASSLLAGGYEQYF.

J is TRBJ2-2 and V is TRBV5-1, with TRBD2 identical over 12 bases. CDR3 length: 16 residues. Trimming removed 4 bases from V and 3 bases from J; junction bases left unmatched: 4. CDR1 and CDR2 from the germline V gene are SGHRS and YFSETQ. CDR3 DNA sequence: TGCGCCAGCAGCCGGACTAGCGGGGCGGACACCGGGGAGCTGTTTTTT. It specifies CASSRTSGADTGELFF.

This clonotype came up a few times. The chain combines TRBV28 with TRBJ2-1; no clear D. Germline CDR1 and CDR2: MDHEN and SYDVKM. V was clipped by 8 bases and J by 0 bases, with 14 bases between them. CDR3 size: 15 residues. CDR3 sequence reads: CASLTAGVSYNEQFF. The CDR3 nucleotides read TGTGCCAGCCTAACGGCTGGGGTCTCCTACAATGAGCAGTTCTTC. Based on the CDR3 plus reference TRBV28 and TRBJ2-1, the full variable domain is DVKVTQSSRYLVKRTGEKVFLECVQDMDHENMFWYRQDPGLGLRLIYFSYDVKMKEKGDIPEGYSVSREKKERFSLILESASTNQTSMYLCASLTAGVSYNEQFFGPGTRLTVL.

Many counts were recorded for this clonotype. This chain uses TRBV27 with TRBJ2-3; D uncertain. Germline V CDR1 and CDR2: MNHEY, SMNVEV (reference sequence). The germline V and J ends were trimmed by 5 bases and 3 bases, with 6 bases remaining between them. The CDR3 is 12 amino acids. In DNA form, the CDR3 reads TGTGCCAGCAGTCAACAGACAGATACGCAGTATTTT. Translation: CASSQQTDTQYF.

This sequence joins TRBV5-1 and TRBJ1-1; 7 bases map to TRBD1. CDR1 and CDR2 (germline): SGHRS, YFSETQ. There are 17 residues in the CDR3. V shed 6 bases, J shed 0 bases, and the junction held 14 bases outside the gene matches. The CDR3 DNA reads TGCGCCAGCATCGGGGGGGGAGGGGGCCCTATGAACACTGAAGCTTTCTTT. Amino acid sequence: CASIGGGGGPMNTEAFF. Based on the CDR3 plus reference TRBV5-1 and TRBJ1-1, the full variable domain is KAGVTQTPRYLIKTRGQQVTLSCSPISGHRSVSWYQQTPGQGLQFLFEYFSETQRNKGNFPGRFSGRQFSNSRSEMNVSTLELGDSALYLCASIGGGGGPMNTEAFFGQGTRLTVV.

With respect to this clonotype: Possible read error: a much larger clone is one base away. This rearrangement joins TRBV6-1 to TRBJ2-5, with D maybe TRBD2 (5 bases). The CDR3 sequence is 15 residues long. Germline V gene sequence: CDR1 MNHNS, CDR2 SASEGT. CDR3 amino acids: CASRVDGRAQGTQYF. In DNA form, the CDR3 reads TGTGCCAGCAGAGTGGACGGGCGGGCCCAAGGGACCCAGTACTTC.

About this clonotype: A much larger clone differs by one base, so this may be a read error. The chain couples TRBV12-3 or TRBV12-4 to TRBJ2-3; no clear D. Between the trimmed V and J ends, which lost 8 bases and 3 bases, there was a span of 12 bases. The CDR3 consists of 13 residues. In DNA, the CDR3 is TGTGCCAGCGAGGCGCCTAGAACAGATACGCAGTATTTT. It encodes CASEAPRTDTQYF.

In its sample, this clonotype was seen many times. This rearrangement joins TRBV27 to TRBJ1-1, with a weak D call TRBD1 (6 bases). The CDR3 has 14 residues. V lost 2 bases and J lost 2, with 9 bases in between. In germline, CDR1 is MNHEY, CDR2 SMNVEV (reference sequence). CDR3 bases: TGTGCCAGCAGTTTAAGGGACACAAACACTGAAGCTTTCTTT. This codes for CASSLRDTNTEAFF.

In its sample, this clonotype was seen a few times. This chain's CDR3 is CASGVGLNGAFF. CDR3 coding DNA: TGTGCCAGCGGGGTGGGTCTGAATGGAGCTTTCTTT. The chain employs TRBV25-1 and TRBJ1-1; D call uncertain. The CDR3 runs to 12 residues. Germline-derived CDR1 and CDR2 are MGHDK and SYGVNS. Trimming removed 8 bases at V and 10 bases at J, with 17 bases between.

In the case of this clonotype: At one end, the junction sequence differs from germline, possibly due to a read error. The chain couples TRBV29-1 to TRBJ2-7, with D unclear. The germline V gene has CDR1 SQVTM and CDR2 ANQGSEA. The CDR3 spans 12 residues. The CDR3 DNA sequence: TGCAGGGTTGAATCGCCCTCCTACGAGCAGTACTTC. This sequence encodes CRVESPSYEQYF.

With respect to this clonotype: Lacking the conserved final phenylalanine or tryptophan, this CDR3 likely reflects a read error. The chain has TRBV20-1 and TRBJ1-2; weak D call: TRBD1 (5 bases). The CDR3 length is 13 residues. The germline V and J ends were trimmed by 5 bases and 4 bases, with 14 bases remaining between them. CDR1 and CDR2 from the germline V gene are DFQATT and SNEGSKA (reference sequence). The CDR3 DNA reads TGCAGTGCTCCTGGACAACCGTCCTATGGCTACACCATC. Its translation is CSAPGQPSYGYTI.

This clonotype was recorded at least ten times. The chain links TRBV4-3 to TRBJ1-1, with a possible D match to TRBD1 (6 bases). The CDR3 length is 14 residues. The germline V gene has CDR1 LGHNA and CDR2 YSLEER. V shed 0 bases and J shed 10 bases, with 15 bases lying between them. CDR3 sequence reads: CASSQDITRGLAFF. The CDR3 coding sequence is TGCGCCAGCAGCCAAGATATTACCAGGGGCTTAGCTTTCTTT.

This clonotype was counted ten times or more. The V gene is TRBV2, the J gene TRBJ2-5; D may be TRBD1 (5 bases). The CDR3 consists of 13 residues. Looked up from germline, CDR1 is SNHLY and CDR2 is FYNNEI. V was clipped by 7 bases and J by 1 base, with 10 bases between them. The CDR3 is CASTGDSQETQYF. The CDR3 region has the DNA TGTGCCAGCACAGGAGACAGCCAAGAGACCCAGTACTTC.

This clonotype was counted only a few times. The CDR3 DNA sequence: TGTGCCATCTCCGAGGAAGGCGTTCAAGAGACCCAGTACTTC. Translated: CAISEEGVQETQYF. The V gene is TRBV10-3, the J gene TRBJ2-5; no clear D. The CDR3 length is 14 residues. V lost 8 bases to trimming and J lost 2 bases, with 15 bases between them. Germline V lookup: CDR1 ENHRY, CDR2 SYGVKD.